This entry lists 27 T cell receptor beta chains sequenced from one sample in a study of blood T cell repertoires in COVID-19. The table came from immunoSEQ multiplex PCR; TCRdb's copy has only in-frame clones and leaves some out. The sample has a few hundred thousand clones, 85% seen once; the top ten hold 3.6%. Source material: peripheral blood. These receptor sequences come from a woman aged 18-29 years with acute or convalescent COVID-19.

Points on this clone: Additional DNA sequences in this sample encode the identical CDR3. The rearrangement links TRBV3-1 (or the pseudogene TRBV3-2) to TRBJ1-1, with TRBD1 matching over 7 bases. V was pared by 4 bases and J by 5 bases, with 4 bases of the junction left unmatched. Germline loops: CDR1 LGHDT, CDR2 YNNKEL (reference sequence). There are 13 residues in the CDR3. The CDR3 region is CASSLGRGTEAFF. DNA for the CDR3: TGTGCCAGCAGCCTGGGCAGGGGGACTGAAGCTTTCTTT.

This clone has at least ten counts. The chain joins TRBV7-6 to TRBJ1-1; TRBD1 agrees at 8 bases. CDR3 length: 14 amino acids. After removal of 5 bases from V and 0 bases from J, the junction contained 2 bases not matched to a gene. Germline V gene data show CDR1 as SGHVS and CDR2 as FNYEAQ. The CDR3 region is CASSRQGMNTEAFF. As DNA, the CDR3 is TGTGCCAGCAGCCGACAGGGGATGAACACTGAAGCTTTCTTT.

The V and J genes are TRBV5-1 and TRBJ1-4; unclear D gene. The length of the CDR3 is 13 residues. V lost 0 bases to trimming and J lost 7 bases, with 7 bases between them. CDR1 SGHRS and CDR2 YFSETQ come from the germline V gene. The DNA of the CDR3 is TGCGCCAGCAGCTTGGGGAGTAGTGAAAAACTGTTTTTT. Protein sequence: CASSLGSSEKLFF.

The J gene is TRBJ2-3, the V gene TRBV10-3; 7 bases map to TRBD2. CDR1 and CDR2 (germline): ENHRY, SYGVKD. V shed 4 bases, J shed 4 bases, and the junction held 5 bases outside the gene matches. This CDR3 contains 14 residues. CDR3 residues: CAISGAGSSDTQYF. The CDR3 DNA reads TGTGCCATCAGTGGAGCGGGGAGCTCAGATACGCAGTATTTT.

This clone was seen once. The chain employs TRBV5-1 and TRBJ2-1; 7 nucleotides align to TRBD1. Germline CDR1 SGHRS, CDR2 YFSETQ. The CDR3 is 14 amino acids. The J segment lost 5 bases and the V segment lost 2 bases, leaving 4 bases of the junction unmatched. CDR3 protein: CASSLGTEDNEQFF. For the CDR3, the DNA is TGCGCCAGCAGCTTAGGGACAGAAGACAATGAGCAGTTCTTC.

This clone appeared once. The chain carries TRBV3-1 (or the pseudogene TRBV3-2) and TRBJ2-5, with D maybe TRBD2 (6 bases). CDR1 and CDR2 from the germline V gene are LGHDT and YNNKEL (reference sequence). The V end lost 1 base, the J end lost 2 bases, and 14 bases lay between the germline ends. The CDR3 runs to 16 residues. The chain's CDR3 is CASSQGPGLAQETQYF. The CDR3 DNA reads TGTGCCAGCAGCCAAGGTCCGGGACTCGCACAAGAGACCCAGTACTTC.

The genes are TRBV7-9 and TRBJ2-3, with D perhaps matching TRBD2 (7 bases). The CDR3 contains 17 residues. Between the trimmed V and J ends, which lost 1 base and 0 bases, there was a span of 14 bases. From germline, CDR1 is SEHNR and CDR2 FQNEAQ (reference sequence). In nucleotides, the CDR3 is TGTGCCAGCAGCTTAGGGGGGGGCTCGTCAAGCACAGATACGCAGTATTTT. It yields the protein CASSLGGGSSSTDTQYF.

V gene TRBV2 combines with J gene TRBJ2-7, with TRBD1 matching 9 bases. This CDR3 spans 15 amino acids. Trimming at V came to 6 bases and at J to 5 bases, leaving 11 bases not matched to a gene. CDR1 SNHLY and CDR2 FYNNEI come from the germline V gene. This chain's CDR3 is CASSLRGQGIDEQYF. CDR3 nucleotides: TGTGCCAGCAGCCTTAGGGGACAGGGTATCGACGAGCAGTACTTC.

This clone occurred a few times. CDR3 residues: CASARDSSSYEQYF. Here the CDR3 DNA reads TGTGCCAGCGCCAGGGACAGTTCCTCCTACGAGCAGTACTTC. The J gene is TRBJ2-7, the V gene TRBV7-3; 7 nucleotides align to TRBD1. Germline V CDR1 and CDR2: SGHTA, FQGTGA. CDR3 size: 14 residues. V was clipped by 8 bases and J by 0 bases; unmatched bases: 7.

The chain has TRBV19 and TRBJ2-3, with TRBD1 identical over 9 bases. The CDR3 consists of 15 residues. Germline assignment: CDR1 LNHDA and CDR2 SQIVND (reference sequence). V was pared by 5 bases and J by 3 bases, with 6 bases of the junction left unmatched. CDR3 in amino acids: CASSGGTGRTDTQYF. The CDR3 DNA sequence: TGTGCCAGTAGTGGCGGGACAGGGAGGACAGATACGCAGTATTTT.

The CDR3 DNA is TGTGCCAGCAGCCGGCTCGGTGGCCTACAGGAGACCCAGTACTTC. It codes for CASSRLGGLQETQYF. The chain is built from TRBV16 and TRBJ2-5; D unresolved. Germline assignment: CDR1 KGHSY and CDR2 FQNENV. Trimming took off 4 bases at V and 5 bases at J, with 17 bases between the two ends. The CDR3 has 15 amino acids.

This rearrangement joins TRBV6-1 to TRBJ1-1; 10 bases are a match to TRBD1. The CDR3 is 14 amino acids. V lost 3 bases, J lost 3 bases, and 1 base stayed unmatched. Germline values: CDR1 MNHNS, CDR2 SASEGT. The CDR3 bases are TGTGCCAGCAGTGAGGACAGGGGGTACACTGAAGCTTTCTTT. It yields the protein CASSEDRGYTEAFF.

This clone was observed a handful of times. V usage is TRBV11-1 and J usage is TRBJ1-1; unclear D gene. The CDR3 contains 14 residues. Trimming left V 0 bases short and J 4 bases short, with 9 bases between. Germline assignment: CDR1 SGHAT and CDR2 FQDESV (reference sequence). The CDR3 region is CASSLAAFGTEAFF. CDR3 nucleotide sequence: TGTGCCAGCAGCTTAGCAGCATTCGGCACTGAAGCTTTCTTT.

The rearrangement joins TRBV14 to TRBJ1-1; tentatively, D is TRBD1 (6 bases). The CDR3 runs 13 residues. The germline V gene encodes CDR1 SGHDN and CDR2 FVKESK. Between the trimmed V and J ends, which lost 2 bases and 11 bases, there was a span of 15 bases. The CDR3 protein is CASSQKQGLRAFF. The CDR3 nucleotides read TGTGCCAGCAGCCAAAAACAGGGATTACGGGCTTTCTTT. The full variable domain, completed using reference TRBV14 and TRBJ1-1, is EAGVTQFPSHSVIEKGQTVTLRCDPISGHDNLYWYRRVMGKEIKFLLHFVKESKQDESGMPNNRFLAERTGGTYSTLKVQPAELEDSGVYFCASSQKQGLRAFFGQGTRLTVV.

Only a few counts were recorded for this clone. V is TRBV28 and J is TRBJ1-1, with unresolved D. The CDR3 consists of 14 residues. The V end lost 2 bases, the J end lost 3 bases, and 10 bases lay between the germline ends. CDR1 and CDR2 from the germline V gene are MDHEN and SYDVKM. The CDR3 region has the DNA TGTGCCAGCAGTTTAACAAACAGATACACTGAAGCTTTCTTT. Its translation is CASSLTNRYTEAFF.

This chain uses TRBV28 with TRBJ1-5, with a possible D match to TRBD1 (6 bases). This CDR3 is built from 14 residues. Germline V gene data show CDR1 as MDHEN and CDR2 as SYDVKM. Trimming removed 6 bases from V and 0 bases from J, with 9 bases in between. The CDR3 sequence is CASSRQDSNQPQHF. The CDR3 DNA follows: TGTGCCAGCAGCCGACAGGATAGCAATCAGCCCCAGCATTTT.

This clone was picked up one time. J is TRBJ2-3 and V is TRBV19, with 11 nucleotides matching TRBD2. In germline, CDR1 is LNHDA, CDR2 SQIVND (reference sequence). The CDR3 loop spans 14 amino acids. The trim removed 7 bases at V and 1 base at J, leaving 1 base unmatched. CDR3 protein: CASKTSGGTDTQYF. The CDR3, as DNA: TGTGCCAGTAAGACTAGCGGGGGCACAGATACGCAGTATTTT.

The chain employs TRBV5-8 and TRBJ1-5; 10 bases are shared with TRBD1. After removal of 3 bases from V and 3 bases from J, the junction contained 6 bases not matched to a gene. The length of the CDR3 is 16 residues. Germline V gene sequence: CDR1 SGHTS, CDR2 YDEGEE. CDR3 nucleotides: TGTGCCAGCAGCTCCCCTGGGACAGGGGTCAATCAGCCCCAGCATTTT. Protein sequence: CASSSPGTGVNQPQHF.

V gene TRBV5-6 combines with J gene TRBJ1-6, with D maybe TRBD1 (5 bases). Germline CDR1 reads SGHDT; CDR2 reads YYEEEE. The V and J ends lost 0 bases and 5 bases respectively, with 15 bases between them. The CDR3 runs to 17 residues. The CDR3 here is CASSLVIGGGHNSPLHF. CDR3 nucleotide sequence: TGTGCCAGCAGCTTGGTTATCGGGGGAGGGCATAATTCACCCCTCCACTTT.

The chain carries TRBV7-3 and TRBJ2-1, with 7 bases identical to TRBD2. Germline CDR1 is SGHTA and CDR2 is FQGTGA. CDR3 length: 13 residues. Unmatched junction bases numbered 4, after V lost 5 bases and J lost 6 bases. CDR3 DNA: TGTGCCAGCAGCCCGGGACTACTCAATGAGCAGTTCTTC. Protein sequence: CASSPGLLNEQFF.

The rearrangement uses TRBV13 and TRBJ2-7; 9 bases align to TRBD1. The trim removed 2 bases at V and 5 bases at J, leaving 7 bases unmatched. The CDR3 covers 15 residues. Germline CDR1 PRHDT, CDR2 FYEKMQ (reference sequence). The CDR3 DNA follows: TGTGCCAGCAGCTTACGTGGGACAGGGTTCCACGAGCAGTACTTC. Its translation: CASSLRGTGFHEQYF.

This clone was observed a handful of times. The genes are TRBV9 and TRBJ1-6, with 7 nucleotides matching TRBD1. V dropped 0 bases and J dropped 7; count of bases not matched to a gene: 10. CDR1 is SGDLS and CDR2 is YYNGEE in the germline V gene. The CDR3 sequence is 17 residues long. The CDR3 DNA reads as TGTGCCAGCAGCGTAGGTTGGAACAGGGGTGAAAATTCACCCCTCCACTTT. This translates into CASSVGWNRGENSPLHF.

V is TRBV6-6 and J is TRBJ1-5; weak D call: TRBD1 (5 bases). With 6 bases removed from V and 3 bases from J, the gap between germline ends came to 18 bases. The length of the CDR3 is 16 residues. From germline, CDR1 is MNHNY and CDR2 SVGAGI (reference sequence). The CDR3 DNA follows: TGTGCCAGCAGCCAAGCCCTTAAGACAGCCAATCAGCCCCAGCATTTT. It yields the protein CASSQALKTANQPQHF.

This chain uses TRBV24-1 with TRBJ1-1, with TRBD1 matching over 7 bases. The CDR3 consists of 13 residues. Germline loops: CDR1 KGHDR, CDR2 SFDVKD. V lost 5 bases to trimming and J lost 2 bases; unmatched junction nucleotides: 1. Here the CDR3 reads CATSGQGNTEAFF. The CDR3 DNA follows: TGTGCCACCAGTGGACAGGGTAACACTGAAGCTTTCTTT.

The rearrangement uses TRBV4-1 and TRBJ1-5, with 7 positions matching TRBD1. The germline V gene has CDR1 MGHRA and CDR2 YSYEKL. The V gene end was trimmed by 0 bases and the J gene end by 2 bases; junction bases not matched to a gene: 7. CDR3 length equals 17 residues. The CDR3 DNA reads TGCGCCAGCAGCCAAGAGCCCGGGCAGGGGGGCAATCAGCCCCAGCATTTT. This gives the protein CASSQEPGQGGNQPQHF.

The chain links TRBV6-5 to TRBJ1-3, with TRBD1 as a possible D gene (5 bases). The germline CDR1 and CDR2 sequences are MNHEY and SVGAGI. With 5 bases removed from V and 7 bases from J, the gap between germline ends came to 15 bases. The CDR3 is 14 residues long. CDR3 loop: CASSTGLRGNTIYF. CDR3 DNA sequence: TGTGCCAGCAGTACGGGACTTCGGGGTAACACCATATATTTT.

The CDR3 DNA follows: TGTGCCAGCACCAGACTCTTGAGGGGCGGGAGGACCAAAAACATTCAGTACTTC. Its protein product is CASTRLLRGGRTKNIQYF. V gene TRBV28 combines with J gene TRBJ2-4; 8 nucleotides line up with TRBD2. CDR3 length equals 18 residues. Germline assignment: CDR1 MDHEN and CDR2 SYDVKM. V dropped 7 bases and J dropped 2; count of bases not matched to a gene: 16. The variable domain in full, completed from reference TRBV28 and TRBJ2-4, reads DVKVTQSSRYLVKRTGEKVFLECVQDMDHENMFWYRQDPGLGLRLIYFSYDVKMKEKGDIPEGYSVSREKKERFSLILESASTNQTSMYLCASTRLLRGGRTKNIQYFGAGTRLSVL.